A selection of T cell receptor beta chains follows, all from one sample in a study of CD8+CD57+ T cells in acquired aplastic anemia. TCRdb re-called the reads through MiXCR, storing one row per CDR3 protein. The repertoire consists of 190,000 or so distinct CDR3 sequences, with approximately 48% occurring once and the leading ten covering roughly 1.8%. The specimen sequenced was sorted CD4+, CD8+, or CD8+CD57+ T cells (not recorded which) from PBMCs. The receptors originated from a human donor with aplastic anemia. Each CDR3 is given with its conserved first and last residue.

TRBV2	TRBJ1-6	CASSPQGVGDSPLHF
TRBV11-2	TRBJ1-6	CASSPRTGGNSLLHF
TRBV19	TRBJ1-2	CASSIDNYGYTF
TRBV12-3/TRBV12-4	TRBJ1-3	CASSFRGQGGPTASGYTIYF
TRBV12-3/TRBV12-4	TRBJ2-2	CASSLLGLAIGELFF
TRBV25-1	TRBJ1-1	CASSDSGGNTEAFF
TRBV11-2	TRBJ2-5	CASSPTGTSGSLRTQYF
TRBV7-9	TRBJ2-3	CASSINTDTQYF
TRBV10-3	TRBJ2-7	CATSAGHYEQYF
TRBV5-1	TRBJ1-1	CASSVQGYRAITEAFF
TRBV20-1	TRBJ2-5	CSAREGGETQYF
TRBV12-3/TRBV12-4	TRBJ1-6	CASSLMGGAPLHF
TRBV12-3/TRBV12-4	TRBJ1-1	CASTLAGETEAFF
TRBV7-9	TRBJ1-1	CASSSGQGKAFF
TRBV27	TRBJ1-5	CASSFAGNQPQHF
TRBV7-9	TRBJ1-2	CASSSGLNYGYTF
TRBV10-3	TRBJ1-3	CAISLGLAGGTIYF
TRBV12-3/TRBV12-4	TRBJ2-2	CASSSPMSTGELFF
TRBV4-1	TRBJ2-7	CASSQEGGLMHEQYF
TRBV19	TRBJ2-7	CASSIGQVGNYEQYF
TRBV7-9	TRBJ2-7	CASSKAALGQYF
TRBV14	TRBJ2-7	CASSHELVPIEQYF
TRBV25-1	TRBJ2-7	CASSVSLGQSYSYEQYF
TRBV3-1	TRBJ2-1	CASSLQNEQLF
TRBV29-1	TRBJ1-3	CSALLSTRNTIYF
TRBV2	TRBJ2-4	CASSLSGNIQYF
TRBV4-1	TRBJ2-5	CASSPGLAAGETQYF
TRBV10-3	TRBJ1-1	CASSDIRDRGRAEAFF
TRBV7-2	TRBJ2-7	CASHRTAGYEQYF
TRBV5-4	TRBJ1-6	CASSLDSLSLHF
TRBV20-1	TRBJ2-1	CSASYGGVISYNEQFF
TRBV10-3	TRBJ2-7	CATTTPQIIEQYF
TRBV7-8	TRBJ2-7	CASSLARHEQYF
TRBV14	TRBJ2-1	CASRGAVYNEQFF
TRBV25-1	TRBJ2-3	CASEGSESSYNEQYF
TRBV20-1	TRBJ2-1	CSASRDSYNEQFF
TRBV2	TRBJ2-1	CAISDSANEQFF
TRBV24-1	TRBJ2-3	CATSDSAEMQYF
TRBV7-2	TRBJ2-7	CASSTSRDRVRGEQYF
TRBV11-1	TRBJ2-7	CASSFGTGGVYYEQYF
TRBV7-2	TRBJ2-5	CASSNRGAQETQYF
TRBV7-2	TRBJ2-7	CASSLERGGPYEQYF
TRBV5-5	TRBJ2-3	CASTSSGVPSSTDTQYF
TRBV18	TRBJ1-6	CASSPSQGDNSPLHF
TRBV10-3	TRBJ1-2	CAISDPRTPGVGYTF
TRBV12-3/TRBV12-4	TRBJ2-1	CASSFPVWEAGDYNEQFF
TRBV2	TRBJ2-7	CASQGYRDRGNEQYF
TRBV27	TRBJ2-3	CASSLPSRDTQYF
TRBV2	TRBJ2-3	CATKMTQGFTAHF
TRBV20-1	TRBJ2-7	CSATDYGYEQYF
TRBV7-3	TRBJ2-5	CTSSISTSETQYF
TRBV5-1	TRBJ2-6	CASSLGASGRLAGANVLTF
TRBV25-1	TRBJ2-5	CASSEPVVETQYF
TRBV19	TRBJ1-1	CASEKGGAVTEAFF